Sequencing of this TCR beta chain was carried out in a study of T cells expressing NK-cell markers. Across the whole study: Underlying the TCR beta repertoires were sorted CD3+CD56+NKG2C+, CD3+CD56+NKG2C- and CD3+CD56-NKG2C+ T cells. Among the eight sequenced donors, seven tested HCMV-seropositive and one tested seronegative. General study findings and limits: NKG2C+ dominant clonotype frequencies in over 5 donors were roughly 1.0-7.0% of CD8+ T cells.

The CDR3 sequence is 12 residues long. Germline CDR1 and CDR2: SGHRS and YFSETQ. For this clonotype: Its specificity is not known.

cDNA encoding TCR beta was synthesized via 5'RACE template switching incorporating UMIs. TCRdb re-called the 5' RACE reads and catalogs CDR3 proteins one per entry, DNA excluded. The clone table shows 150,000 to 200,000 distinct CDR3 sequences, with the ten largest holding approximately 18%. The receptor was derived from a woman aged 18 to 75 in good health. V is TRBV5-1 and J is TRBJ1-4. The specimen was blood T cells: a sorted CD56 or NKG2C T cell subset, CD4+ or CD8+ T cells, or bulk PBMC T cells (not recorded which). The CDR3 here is CASSPEGEKLFF.